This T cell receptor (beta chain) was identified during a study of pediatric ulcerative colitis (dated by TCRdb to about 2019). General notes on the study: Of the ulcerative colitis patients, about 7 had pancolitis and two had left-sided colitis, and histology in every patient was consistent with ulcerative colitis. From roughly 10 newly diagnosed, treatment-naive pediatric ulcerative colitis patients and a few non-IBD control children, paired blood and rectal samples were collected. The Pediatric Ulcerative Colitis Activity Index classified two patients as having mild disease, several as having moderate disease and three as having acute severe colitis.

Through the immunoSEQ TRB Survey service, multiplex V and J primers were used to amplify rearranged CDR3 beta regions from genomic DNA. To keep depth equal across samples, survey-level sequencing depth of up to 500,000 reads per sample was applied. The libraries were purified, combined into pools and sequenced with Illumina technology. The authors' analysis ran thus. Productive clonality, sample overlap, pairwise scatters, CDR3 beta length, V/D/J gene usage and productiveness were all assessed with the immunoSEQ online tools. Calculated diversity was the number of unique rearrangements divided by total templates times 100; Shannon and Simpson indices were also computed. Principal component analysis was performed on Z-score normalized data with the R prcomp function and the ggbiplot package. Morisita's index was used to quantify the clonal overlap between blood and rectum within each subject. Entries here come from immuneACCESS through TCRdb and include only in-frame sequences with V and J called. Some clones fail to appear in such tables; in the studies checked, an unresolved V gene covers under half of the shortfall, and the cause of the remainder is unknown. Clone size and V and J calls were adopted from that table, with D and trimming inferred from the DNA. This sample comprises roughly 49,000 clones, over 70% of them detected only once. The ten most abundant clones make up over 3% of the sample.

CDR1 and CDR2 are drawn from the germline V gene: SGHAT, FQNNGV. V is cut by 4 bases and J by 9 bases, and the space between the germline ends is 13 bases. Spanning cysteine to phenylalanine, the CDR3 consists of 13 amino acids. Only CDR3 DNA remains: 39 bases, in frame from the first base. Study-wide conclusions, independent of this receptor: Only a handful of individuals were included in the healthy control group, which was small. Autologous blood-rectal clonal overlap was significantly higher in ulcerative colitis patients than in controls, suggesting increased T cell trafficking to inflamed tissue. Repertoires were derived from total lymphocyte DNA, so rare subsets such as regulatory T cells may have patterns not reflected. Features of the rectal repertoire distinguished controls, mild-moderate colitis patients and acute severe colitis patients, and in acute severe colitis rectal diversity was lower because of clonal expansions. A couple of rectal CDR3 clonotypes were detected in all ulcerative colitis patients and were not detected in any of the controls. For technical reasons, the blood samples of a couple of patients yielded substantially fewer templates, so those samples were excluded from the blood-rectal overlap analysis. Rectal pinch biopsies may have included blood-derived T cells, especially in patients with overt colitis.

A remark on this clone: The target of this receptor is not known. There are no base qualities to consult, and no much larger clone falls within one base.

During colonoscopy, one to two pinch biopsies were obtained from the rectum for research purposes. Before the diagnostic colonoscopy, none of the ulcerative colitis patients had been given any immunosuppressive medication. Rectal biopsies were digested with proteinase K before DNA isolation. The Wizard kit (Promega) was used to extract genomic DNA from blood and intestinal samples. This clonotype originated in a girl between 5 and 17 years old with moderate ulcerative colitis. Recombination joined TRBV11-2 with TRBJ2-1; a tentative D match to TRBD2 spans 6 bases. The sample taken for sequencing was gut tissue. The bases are TGTGCCAGCAGCTCCCTAGCGCTTAGTGAGCAGTTCTTC. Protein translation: CASSSLALSEQFF.